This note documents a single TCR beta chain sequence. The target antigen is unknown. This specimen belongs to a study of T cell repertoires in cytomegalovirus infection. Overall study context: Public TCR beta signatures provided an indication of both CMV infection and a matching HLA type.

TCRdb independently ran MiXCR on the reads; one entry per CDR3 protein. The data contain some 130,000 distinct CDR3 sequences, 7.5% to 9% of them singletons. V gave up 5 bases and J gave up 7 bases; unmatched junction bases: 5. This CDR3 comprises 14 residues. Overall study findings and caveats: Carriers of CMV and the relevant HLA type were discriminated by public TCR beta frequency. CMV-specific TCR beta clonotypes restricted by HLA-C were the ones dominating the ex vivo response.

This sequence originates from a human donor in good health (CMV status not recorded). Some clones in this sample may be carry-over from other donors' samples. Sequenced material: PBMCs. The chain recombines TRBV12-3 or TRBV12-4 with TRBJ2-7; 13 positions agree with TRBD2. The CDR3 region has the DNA TGTGCCAGCAGTGGACTAGCGGGGGTCGGGGAGCAGTACTTC. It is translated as CASSGLAGVGEQYF.